These 20 T cell receptor beta chains originate from one sample sequenced in a study of T-cell memory formation after mild COVID-19. TCRdb analysed the 5' RACE reads with MiXCR anew, one entry per CDR3 protein. The sample includes hundreds of thousands of distinct CDR3 sequences, about a sixth of them seen just once. The sequencing sample was made of PBMCs or a T cell subset sorted from them (not recorded which). Receptors were obtained from an adult woman who had mild COVID-19 (a few samples of this study predate the infection). Cell type and time point are not known.

This clonotype was seen only a few times. The CDR3 region is CASSLGDAFYEQYF. CDR3 nucleotides: TGTGCCAGCAGCTTGGGGGACGCCTTCTACGAGCAGTACTTC. The chain couples TRBV7-2 to TRBJ2-7; D may be TRBD1 or TRBD2 (5 bases each). Trimming left V 3 bases short and J 3 bases short, with 12 bases between. Germline V CDR1 and CDR2: SGHTA, FQGNSA. CDR3 length: 14 amino acids.

A few counts support this clonotype. This chain uses TRBV6-5 with TRBJ2-7, with D unresolved. The CDR3 extends over 13 amino acids. The germline V and J ends were trimmed by 0 bases and 4 bases, with 7 bases remaining between them. In germline, CDR1 is MNHEY, CDR2 SVGAGI. The CDR3: CASSYSSRYEQYF. DNA for the CDR3: TGTGCCAGCAGTTACTCGAGTAGATACGAGCAGTACTTC.

Only a few counts were recorded for this clonotype. The chain has TRBV9 and TRBJ2-3; 13 nucleotides line up with TRBD2. V dropped 2 bases and J dropped 2; count of bases not matched to a gene: 5. CDR1 is SGDLS, CDR2 YYNGEE, per germline. This CDR3 contains 17 residues. CDR3 sequence reads: CASSVPTSGGPTDTQYF. The CDR3 DNA is TGTGCCAGCAGCGTCCCGACTAGCGGGGGGCCCACAGATACGCAGTATTTT.

This rearrangement joins TRBV2 to TRBJ2-2; D may correspond to TRBD1 or TRBD2 (6 bases each). Trimming pared 11 bases from V and 6 bases from J, leaving 19 bases between. Germline V gives CDR1 SNHLY, CDR2 FYNNEI. This CDR3 spans 14 amino acids. CDR3 in DNA: TGTGCCCAAAACGGGGGCGTCCTGGCCGGGGAGCTGTTTTTT. It specifies CAQNGGVLAGELFF.

The chain couples TRBV9 to TRBJ2-7, with 8 nucleotides matching TRBD2. The junction had 8 bases not matched to a gene; V was cut back by 0 bases and J by 6 bases. The germline V gene has CDR1 SGDLS and CDR2 YYNGEE. CDR3 length equals 15 residues. As DNA, the CDR3 is TGTGCCAGCAGCGTAGCGTCGGGAGGGAGGGGCGAGCAGTACTTC. Encoded protein: CASSVASGGRGEQYF.

This clonotype has a handful of counts. The gene calls are TRBV5-1 and TRBJ2-1; D possibly matches TRBD1 or TRBD2 (5 bases each). V was clipped by 3 bases and J by 8 bases, with 15 bases between them. The CDR3 consists of 14 residues. Germline lookup yields CDR1 SGHRS and CDR2 YFSETQ. This chain's CDR3 is CASSYTGTLDEQFF. DNA of the CDR3: TGCGCCAGCAGCTATACCGGGACCCTGGATGAGCAGTTCTTC.

The chain joins TRBV7-3 to TRBJ2-3; TRBD2 matches at 13 bases. The germline V gene encodes CDR1 SGHTA and CDR2 FQGTGA. Trimming took 3 bases from V and 2 from J; bases not matched to a gene: 11. This CDR3 is 19 amino acids long. CDR3 region: CASSLGLAGPERHTDTQYF. The CDR3 nucleotides are TGTGCCAGCAGCTTGGGACTAGCGGGACCCGAACGACACACAGATACGCAGTATTTT.

The chain combines TRBV12-3 or TRBV12-4 with TRBJ2-1; TRBD2 is a possible D gene (5 bases). This CDR3 has 11 amino acids. Trimming cost V 5 bases and J 10 bases, with 9 bases left between them. CDR3 bases: TGTGCCAGCAGTCCTCCGGGGGAGCAGTTCTTC. It specifies CASSPPGEQFF.

The CDR3 reads CASSRTAGANVLTF. As DNA, the CDR3 is TGTGCCAGCAGCCGGACAGCTGGGGCCAACGTCCTGACTTTC. The genes are TRBV5-6 and TRBJ2-6; D is perhaps TRBD1 (6 bases). Germline V gene sequence: CDR1 SGHDT, CDR2 YYEEEE. There are 14 residues in the CDR3. Trimming shortened V by 4 bases and J by 2 bases, and 7 bases separated the two germline ends.

The chain employs TRBV4-1 and TRBJ1-5; D gene unclear. The CDR3 has 15 amino acids. V was cut by 4 bases and J by 8 bases, with 18 bases left in between. Per the germline V gene, CDR1 is MGHRA and CDR2 is YSYEKL. The CDR3 bases are TGCGCCAGCAGCCCAGCTCTAAACCCCGGTGAGCCCCAGCATTTT. This sequence encodes CASSPALNPGEPQHF.

This clonotype was detected only a few times. The chain joins TRBV20-1 to TRBJ1-1; D uncertain. Germline V CDR1 and CDR2: DFQATT, SNEGSKA (reference sequence). The CDR3 contains 12 residues. V lost 1 base and J 8 bases, leaving 11 bases between the germline ends. The CDR3: CSARVGELEAFF. The CDR3 DNA is TGCAGTGCTAGAGTTGGGGAGTTGGAAGCTTTCTTT.

This clonotype has more than one count but fewer than ten. V usage is TRBV6-5 and J usage is TRBJ1-1; no clear D gene. The CDR3 length is 12 residues. The V end was cut by 6 bases, the J end by 1 base, with 6 bases between. Germline V gene data show CDR1 as MNHEY and CDR2 as SVGAGI. CDR3 region: CASSYKNTEAFF. For the CDR3, the DNA is TGTGCCAGCAGCTATAAGAACACTGAAGCTTTCTTT.

This clonotype was seen a few times. V gene TRBV29-1 combines with J gene TRBJ1-1, with TRBD1 as a possible D gene (6 bases). Germline assignment: CDR1 SQVTM and CDR2 ANQGSEA. The CDR3 spans 12 residues. Trimming removed 4 bases from V and 1 base from J, with 7 bases in between. CDR3 loop: CSVVGGNTEAFF. The CDR3 DNA sequence: TGCAGCGTTGTAGGGGGGAACACTGAAGCTTTCTTT.

The V gene is TRBV9, the J gene TRBJ1-1; D is undetermined. Between the trimmed V and J ends, which lost 2 bases and 6 bases, there was a span of 14 bases. The CDR3 has 14 residues. The germline CDR1 and CDR2 sequences are SGDLS and YYNGEE. CDR3 sequence: CASSVGPSAPEAFF. The CDR3 coding sequence is TGTGCCAGCAGCGTGGGCCCTTCGGCCCCTGAAGCTTTCTTT.

V is TRBV5-1 and J is TRBJ1-6; the D is unclear. The germline gives CDR1 SGHRS, CDR2 YFSETQ. CDR3 length: 15 residues. The germline V and J ends were trimmed by 9 bases and 0 bases, with 13 bases remaining between them. The CDR3 coding sequence is TGCGCCACAAGGAGGGTCAGCTCCTATAATTCACCCCTCCACTTT. Translating gives CATRRVSSYNSPLHF.

This clonotype turned up a few times. The rearrangement uses TRBV7-6 and TRBJ2-5; D ambiguous. V was pared by 4 bases and J by 4 bases, with 13 bases between. CDR3 size: 14 residues. The germline CDR1 and CDR2 sequences are SGHVS and FNYEAQ. CDR3 sequence (DNA): TGTGCCAGCAGCTCACTACCAGTGGGAGAGACCCAGTACTTC. It yields the protein CASSSLPVGETQYF. The full variable domain, its missing parts supplied by reference TRBV7-6 and TRBJ2-5, is GAGVSQSPRYKVTKRGQDVALRCDPISGHVSLYWYRQALGQGPEFLTYFNYEAQQDKSGLPNDRFSAERPEGSISTLTIQRTEQRDSAMYRCASSSLPVGETQYFGPGTRLLVL.

This clonotype has more than one count but fewer than ten. The CDR3 region has the DNA TGTGCCAGCAGTTACGGGCCAGCCACTGAAGCTTTCTTT. Its protein product is CASSYGPATEAFF. The chain couples TRBV6-5 to TRBJ1-1; D remains unclear. The CDR3 totals 13 residues. Deletions cut 2 bases from V and 4 bases from J, with 8 bases between. Germline V gene sequence: CDR1 MNHEY, CDR2 SVGAGI.

The V gene is TRBV20-1, the J gene TRBJ2-3, with D hard to call. V was trimmed by 5 bases and J by 2 bases, leaving 14 bases between them. CDR1 is DFQATT and CDR2 is SNEGSKA in the germline V gene (reference sequence). CDR3 size: 14 residues. CDR3 DNA: TGCAGTGCTCCCCGGGCCCGAAACACAGATACGCAGTATTTT. The encoded protein is CSAPRARNTDTQYF.

This clonotype was observed a few times. The chain carries TRBV7-2 and TRBJ2-5; D gene unclear. Trimming pared 2 bases from V and 5 bases from J, leaving 12 bases between. CDR1 and CDR2 from the germline V gene are SGHTA and FQGNSA. The CDR3 is made up of 14 amino acids. This chain's CDR3 is CASSLWASQETQYF. In DNA form, the CDR3 reads TGTGCCAGCAGCTTATGGGCTAGTCAGGAGACCCAGTACTTC.

This clonotype was found a few times. The V call is TRBV5-1, the J call TRBJ2-3; D remains unclear. V dropped 6 bases and J dropped 3 bases, with 11 bases sitting between them. The CDR3 loop spans 13 amino acids. Germline assignment: CDR1 SGHRS and CDR2 YFSETQ. The CDR3 DNA reads TGCGCCAGCACCGTAAGTGGTACAGATACGCAGTATTTT. Protein sequence: CASTVSGTDTQYF.